These T cell receptor beta chains were read from a single sample in a study of cytomegalovirus exposure and HLA in healthy donors. Clones were read by immunoSEQ multiplex PCR, and TCRdb kept only the in-frame ones, dropping some. Found here are some 190,000 clones, about 81% of them singletons; the top ten hold about 1.5%. The sample taken for sequencing was PBMCs. The source of these receptors is a man aged 35 to 55 in good health and CMV-seronegative. Both conserved end residues are part of each CDR3. The D gene is left open where the match is weak. A clone size is listed for some rows: how often the clone was seen (once, few, many), or a class if it is expanded.

v_call: TRBV5-3; clone_size: .; j_call: TRBJ1-5; d_call: .; cdr3_nt: TGTGCCAGAAGTCCGGTGTGTAAGGGGGAGCAACAGCCCCAGCATTTT; cdr3_aa: CARSPVCKGEQQPQHF
v_call: TRBV20-1; clone_size: .; j_call: TRBJ2-5; d_call: .; cdr3_nt: TGCAGTGCCGACAGGCAAGAGACCCAGTACTTC; cdr3_aa: CSADRQETQYF
v_call: TRBV10-1; clone_size: once; j_call: TRBJ2-2; d_call: .; cdr3_nt: TGCGCCAGCAGTGAGTCGAGGGATCAAGGGCCCGGGGAGCTGTTTTTT; cdr3_aa: CASSESRDQGPGELFF
v_call: TRBV7-2; clone_size: few; j_call: TRBJ2-1; d_call: .; cdr3_nt: TGTGCCAGCAGCTTAGGGGCGGGACAGCCATACAATGAGCAGTTCTTC; cdr3_aa: CASSLGAGQPYNEQFF
v_call: TRBV7-2; clone_size: .; j_call: TRBJ2-7; d_call: TRBD1; cdr3_nt: TGTGCCAGCAGCTCTCAGGGACAGCTTTCCTACGAGCAGTACTTC; cdr3_aa: CASSSQGQLSYEQYF
v_call: TRBV7-9; clone_size: .; j_call: TRBJ2-5; d_call: TRBD2; cdr3_nt: TGTGCCAGCAGCTCCCTAGCGGGAGGGCCTGTAAGAGAGACCCAGTACTTC; cdr3_aa: CASSSLAGGPVRETQYF
v_call: TRBV7-8; clone_size: .; j_call: TRBJ1-2; d_call: .; cdr3_nt: TGTGCCAGCAGCTTAGACGGGGTTGGGGGCTACACCTTC; cdr3_aa: CASSLDGVGGYTF
v_call: TRBV5-1; clone_size: .; j_call: TRBJ1-4; d_call: .; cdr3_nt: TGCGCCAGCAGCAGAGGGAAGAGCGAAAAACTGTTTTTT; cdr3_aa: CASSRGKSEKLFF
v_call: TRBV9; clone_size: once; j_call: TRBJ2-7; d_call: TRBD1; cdr3_nt: TGTGCCAGCAGCGTATCCTTGCCTCGACAGGGGAAGGTCTACGAGCAGTACTTC; cdr3_aa: CASSVSLPRQGKVYEQYF
v_call: TRBV28; clone_size: .; j_call: TRBJ1-5; d_call: TRBD1; cdr3_nt: TGTGCCAGCAGGGCAGGGGGCGGGGGCAATCAGCCCCAGCATTTT; cdr3_aa: CASRAGGGGNQPQHF
v_call: TRBV7-2; clone_size: .; j_call: TRBJ2-6; d_call: TRBD2; cdr3_nt: TGTGCCAGCAGTCGTATAGTGGGGGAGGGCAACGTCCTGACTTTC; cdr3_aa: CASSRIVGEGNVLTF
v_call: TRBV5-1; clone_size: .; j_call: TRBJ2-1; d_call: TRBD1; cdr3_nt: TGCGCCAGCAGCTTGGACAGGGGCAATCGTAATGAGCAGTTCTTC; cdr3_aa: CASSLDRGNRNEQFF
v_call: TRBV18; clone_size: .; j_call: TRBJ1-2; d_call: .; cdr3_nt: TGTGCCAGCTCACCTAGTAACGTTAACTATGGCTACACCTTC; cdr3_aa: CASSPSNVNYGYTF
v_call: TRBV19; clone_size: .; j_call: TRBJ1-1; d_call: .; cdr3_nt: TGTGCCAGTAGTATGGGGGTGGGGGCCACTGAAGCTTTCTTT; cdr3_aa: CASSMGVGATEAFF
v_call: TRBV2; clone_size: .; j_call: TRBJ1-1; d_call: .; cdr3_nt: TGTGCCACTAATCTACAGGGGAACACTGAAGCTTTCTTT; cdr3_aa: CATNLQGNTEAFF
v_call: TRBV7-9; clone_size: .; j_call: TRBJ2-7; d_call: .; cdr3_nt: TGTGCCAGCAGCTTAACTCAGGGTTCCTACGAGCAGTACTTC; cdr3_aa: CASSLTQGSYEQYF
v_call: TRBV2; clone_size: .; j_call: TRBJ2-5; d_call: TRBD2; cdr3_nt: TGTGCCAGCAAGGTAGCGGGGGTTTTGGAGACCCAGTACTTC; cdr3_aa: CASKVAGVLETQYF
v_call: TRBV29-1; clone_size: .; j_call: TRBJ2-3; d_call: .; cdr3_nt: TGCAGCGTTAAGGATACAGGGAGCACAGATACGCAGTATTTT; cdr3_aa: CSVKDTGSTDTQYF
v_call: TRBV7-3; clone_size: few; j_call: TRBJ1-1; d_call: .; cdr3_nt: TGTGCCAGCAGCCCAGTGGGGGCAATGAACACTGAAGCTTTCTTT; cdr3_aa: CASSPVGAMNTEAFF
v_call: TRBV30; clone_size: .; j_call: TRBJ2-1; d_call: .; cdr3_nt: TGTGCCTGGAGCGCGTATTACAATGAGCAGTTCTTC; cdr3_aa: CAWSAYYNEQFF
v_call: TRBV29-1; clone_size: .; j_call: TRBJ1-2; d_call: TRBD1; cdr3_nt: TGCAGCGTAATGACAGGGGAAGGTGGCTACACCTTC; cdr3_aa: CSVMTGEGGYTF
v_call: TRBV5-4; clone_size: .; j_call: TRBJ1-1; d_call: .; cdr3_nt: TGTGCCAGCAGCTTAAGGGGGGGGCGCATAAAAGCTTTCTTT; cdr3_aa: CASSLRGGRIKAFF
v_call: TRBV28; clone_size: .; j_call: TRBJ1-2; d_call: .; cdr3_nt: TGTGCCAGCAGTCCGATTCAGGGGCCCTATGGCTACACCTTC; cdr3_aa: CASSPIQGPYGYTF
v_call: TRBV9; clone_size: .; j_call: TRBJ2-7; d_call: TRBD2; cdr3_nt: TGTGCCAGCAGCGTAGCTAGCGGGAAGACCTACGAGCAGTACTTC; cdr3_aa: CASSVASGKTYEQYF
v_call: TRBV7-2; clone_size: .; j_call: TRBJ1-3; d_call: TRBD1; cdr3_nt: TGTGCCAGCAGCACCTTGGCAGACAGGGGGGCCATATATTTT; cdr3_aa: CASSTLADRGAIYF
v_call: TRBV5-5; clone_size: .; j_call: TRBJ1-5; d_call: .; cdr3_nt: TGTGCCAGCACGGTCGGTCCAGACAGCCCGAAACAGCCCCAGCATTTT; cdr3_aa: CASTVGPDSPKQPQHF
v_call: TRBV9; clone_size: .; j_call: TRBJ2-1; d_call: TRBD1; cdr3_nt: TGTGCCAGCAGTGCCGGAACAGGGGTTTACAATGAGCAGTTCTTC; cdr3_aa: CASSAGTGVYNEQFF
v_call: TRBV19; clone_size: .; j_call: TRBJ2-7; d_call: .; cdr3_nt: TGTGCCAGTAGCATTGAGAGTTTCTACGAGCAGTACTTC; cdr3_aa: CASSIESFYEQYF
v_call: TRBV5-4; clone_size: .; j_call: TRBJ1-2; d_call: .; cdr3_nt: TGTGCCAGCAGCTTGGGAGCCCGGGAACACTATGGCTACACCTTC; cdr3_aa: CASSLGAREHYGYTF
v_call: TRBV5-1; clone_size: .; j_call: TRBJ1-1; d_call: .; cdr3_nt: TGCGCCAGCAGACTACAAGGGAACACTGAAGCTTTCTTT; cdr3_aa: CASRLQGNTEAFF
v_call: TRBV5-4; clone_size: .; j_call: TRBJ2-2; d_call: TRBD2; cdr3_nt: TGTGCCAGCAGTAAACTGGGGAGCGGGACGAACACCGGGGAGCTGTTTTTT; cdr3_aa: CASSKLGSGTNTGELFF
v_call: TRBV2; clone_size: few; j_call: TRBJ2-1; d_call: TRBD2; cdr3_nt: TGTGCCAGCAGTGAAGAGGGGAGGGGTCGGCAGTTCTTC; cdr3_aa: CASSEEGRGRQFF
v_call: TRBV2; clone_size: .; j_call: TRBJ1-5; d_call: .; cdr3_nt: TGTGCCAGCAGCCGGGAATATAGCAATCAGCCCCAGCATTTT; cdr3_aa: CASSREYSNQPQHF
v_call: TRBV5-1; clone_size: .; j_call: TRBJ1-2; d_call: TRBD1; cdr3_nt: TGCGCCAGCAGCTTGGCCGAGACAGGGGCCAAAGCCTCCTATGGCTACACCTTC; cdr3_aa: CASSLAETGAKASYGYTF
v_call: TRBV5-4; clone_size: .; j_call: TRBJ1-2; d_call: .; cdr3_nt: TGTGCCAGCAGCTTAACCCTCCAGGGTCAGATTGGCTACACCTTC; cdr3_aa: CASSLTLQGQIGYTF
v_call: TRBV5-1; clone_size: few; j_call: TRBJ2-3; d_call: TRBD2; cdr3_nt: TGCGCCAGCAGTTCAAATGCGGGGGTTCAGGATACGCAGTATTTT; cdr3_aa: CASSSNAGVQDTQYF
v_call: TRBV19; clone_size: .; j_call: TRBJ1-1; d_call: .; cdr3_nt: TGTGCCAGTAGTATAGACCCAGGGGCGTCCACTGAAGCTTTCTTT; cdr3_aa: CASSIDPGASTEAFF
v_call: TRBV7-2; clone_size: .; j_call: TRBJ2-2; d_call: .; cdr3_nt: TGTGCCAGCAGCTCCTTTAGTCCCGGGGAGCTGTTTTTT; cdr3_aa: CASSSFSPGELFF
v_call: TRBV7-9; clone_size: .; j_call: TRBJ2-1; d_call: TRBD2; cdr3_nt: TGTGCCAGCAGCCCCAGACTAGCGGGGGACTACAATGAGCAGTTCTTC; cdr3_aa: CASSPRLAGDYNEQFF
v_call: TRBV27; clone_size: .; j_call: TRBJ1-5; d_call: .; cdr3_nt: TGTGCCAGCAGTCCCTCCAAGGGGAATAGCAATCAGCCCCAGCATTTT; cdr3_aa: CASSPSKGNSNQPQHF
v_call: TRBV27; clone_size: .; j_call: TRBJ2-7; d_call: TRBD2; cdr3_nt: TGTGCCAGCAAGATACTAGCGGAGGCCTACGAGCAGTACTTC; cdr3_aa: CASKILAEAYEQYF
v_call: TRBV5-1; clone_size: .; j_call: TRBJ2-3; d_call: .; cdr3_nt: TGCGCCAGCAGCTTGGCCCGTCCGAGCACAGATACGCAGTATTTT; cdr3_aa: CASSLARPSTDTQYF
v_call: TRBV28; clone_size: .; j_call: TRBJ2-7; d_call: TRBD2; cdr3_nt: TGTGCCATTACTAGCGGGACCTACGAGCAGTACTTC; cdr3_aa: CAITSGTYEQYF
v_call: TRBV19; clone_size: .; j_call: TRBJ1-4; d_call: .; cdr3_nt: TGTGCCAGCCAGGGATGGCAGGGTGAAAAACTGTTTTTT; cdr3_aa: CASQGWQGEKLFF
v_call: TRBV28; clone_size: once; j_call: TRBJ2-3; d_call: TRBD2; cdr3_nt: TGTGCCAGCATAGCGGGAGTTACAGATACGCAGTATTTT; cdr3_aa: CASIAGVTDTQYF
v_call: TRBV19; clone_size: .; j_call: TRBJ2-4; d_call: TRBD2; cdr3_nt: TGTGCCAGTAACGAATACGGACTAGCGGGGAAGCTAGCCAAAAACATTCAGTACTTC; cdr3_aa: CASNEYGLAGKLAKNIQYF
v_call: TRBV29-1; clone_size: .; j_call: TRBJ2-2; d_call: .; cdr3_nt: TGCAGCTTCAAGGGGCCAGAGCTGAACACCGGGGAGCTGTTTTTT; cdr3_aa: CSFKGPELNTGELFF
v_call: TRBV11-2; clone_size: .; j_call: TRBJ1-5; d_call: .; cdr3_nt: TGTGCCAGCAGCTTAGCGGACACCAATCAGCCCCAGCATTTT; cdr3_aa: CASSLADTNQPQHF
v_call: TRBV7-2; clone_size: .; j_call: TRBJ1-2; d_call: TRBD1; cdr3_nt: TGTGCCAGCAGCGCTACAGGGGGGCCTGTTTATGGCTACACCTTC; cdr3_aa: CASSATGGPVYGYTF
v_call: TRBV7-9; clone_size: .; j_call: TRBJ1-5; d_call: .; cdr3_nt: TGTGCCAGCAGCCGAAACACAGGCGATCAGCCCCAGCATTTT; cdr3_aa: CASSRNTGDQPQHF
v_call: TRBV4-2; clone_size: once; j_call: TRBJ1-4; d_call: .; cdr3_nt: TGTGCCAGCAGCCCTTCGTGGGGGCGACCTCTTAATGAAAAACTGTTTTTT; cdr3_aa: CASSPSWGRPLNEKLFF
v_call: TRBV21-1; clone_size: .; j_call: TRBJ2-1; d_call: .; cdr3_nt: TGTGCCAGCAGCCGACGACAGGGGTACAATGAGCAGTTCTTC; cdr3_aa: CASSRRQGYNEQFF
v_call: TRBV11-3; clone_size: once; j_call: TRBJ2-7; d_call: TRBD1; cdr3_nt: TGTGCCAGCAGCCGGATTGGACAGGCTTACGAGCAGTACTTC; cdr3_aa: CASSRIGQAYEQYF
v_call: TRBV2; clone_size: .; j_call: TRBJ1-1; d_call: .; cdr3_nt: TGTGCCAGCAGTTATTGGACAACGAACACTGAAGCTTTCTTT; cdr3_aa: CASSYWTTNTEAFF
v_call: TRBV6-6; clone_size: .; j_call: TRBJ1-3; d_call: TRBD1; cdr3_nt: TGTGCCAGCAGTCTACAGGGGACCGGAAACACCATATATTTT; cdr3_aa: CASSLQGTGNTIYF
v_call: TRBV5-1; clone_size: .; j_call: TRBJ2-1; d_call: TRBD2; cdr3_nt: TGCGCCAGCAGCCCAGCGGGGTGGTCATACGACAATGAGCAGTTCTTC; cdr3_aa: CASSPAGWSYDNEQFF
v_call: TRBV7-2; clone_size: .; j_call: TRBJ2-3; d_call: .; cdr3_nt: TGTGCCAGCAGCTCCTCCCGGGGTACTGCTACAGATACGCAGTATTTT; cdr3_aa: CASSSSRGTATDTQYF
v_call: TRBV10-3; clone_size: .; j_call: TRBJ1-2; d_call: TRBD1; cdr3_nt: TGTGCCATCAGCCCCCCGGGACAGGGGGCAGACTATGGCTACACCTTC; cdr3_aa: CAISPPGQGADYGYTF
v_call: TRBV4-1; clone_size: once; j_call: TRBJ2-3; d_call: TRBD2; cdr3_nt: TGCGCCAGCAGCCCGCCGGGACTAGCAGGCGCAGATACGCAGTATTTT; cdr3_aa: CASSPPGLAGADTQYF
v_call: TRBV7-9; clone_size: .; j_call: TRBJ2-3; d_call: TRBD1; cdr3_nt: TGTGCCAGCAGCGGGACAGGGGGAATGGATACGCAGTATTTT; cdr3_aa: CASSGTGGMDTQYF